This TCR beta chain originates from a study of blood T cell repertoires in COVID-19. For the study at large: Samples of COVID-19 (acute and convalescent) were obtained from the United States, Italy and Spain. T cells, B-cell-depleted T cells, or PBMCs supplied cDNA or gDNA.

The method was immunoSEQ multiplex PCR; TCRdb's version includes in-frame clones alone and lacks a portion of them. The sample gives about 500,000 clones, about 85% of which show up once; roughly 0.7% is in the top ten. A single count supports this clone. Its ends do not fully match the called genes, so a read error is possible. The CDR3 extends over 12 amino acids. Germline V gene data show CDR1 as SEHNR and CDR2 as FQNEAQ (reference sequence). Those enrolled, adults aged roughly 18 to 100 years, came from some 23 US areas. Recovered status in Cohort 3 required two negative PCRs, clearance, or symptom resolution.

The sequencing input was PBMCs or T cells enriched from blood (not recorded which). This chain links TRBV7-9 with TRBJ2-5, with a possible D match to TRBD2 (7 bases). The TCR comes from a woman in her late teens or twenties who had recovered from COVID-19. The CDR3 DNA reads TGTGCCAGCAGCCCCGCCCGGCGGGGGCTCAACTTC. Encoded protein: CASSPARRGLNF.